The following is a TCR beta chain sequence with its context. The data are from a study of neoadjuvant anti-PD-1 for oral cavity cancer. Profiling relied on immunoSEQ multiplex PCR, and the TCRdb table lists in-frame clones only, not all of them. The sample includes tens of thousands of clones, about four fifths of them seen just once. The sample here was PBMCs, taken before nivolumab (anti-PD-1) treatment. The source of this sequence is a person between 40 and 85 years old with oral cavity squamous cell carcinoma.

The CDR3 loop reads CASSPTGGGATYNEQFF. CDR3 bases: TGTGCCAGCAGCCCAACCGGTGGGGGGGCTACCTACAATGAGCAGTTCTTC. The J gene is TRBJ2-1, the V gene TRBV7-8; tentative D call: TRBD2 (7 bases). The CDR3 sequence is 17 residues long. V was shortened by 5 bases and J by 2 bases, with 19 bases between the two germline ends. Germline values: CDR1 SGHVS, CDR2 FQNEAQ.